This passage covers 10 T cell receptor beta chains from one sample sequenced in a study of lymphopenia after photon versus proton radiotherapy. TCRdb keeps only in-frame clones here, not all; method: immunoSEQ multiplex PCR. The sample lists tens of thousands of clones; over 80% were seen once. The specimen was peripheral blood, collected from a patient treated with proton-based radiotherapy. These receptors all come from a woman in her 70s with pancreatic cancer.

The V gene is TRBV27, the J gene TRBJ2-2; D gene ambiguous. CDR1 and CDR2 from the germline V gene are MNHEY and SMNVEV (reference sequence). Trimming removed 5 bases at V and 1 base at J, with 20 bases between. This CDR3 has 18 amino acids. CDR3 coding DNA: TGTGCCAGCAGTCCACCCCAGGCAGGAATTATGAACACCGGGGAGCTGTTTTTT. Encoded protein: CASSPPQAGIMNTGELFF.

The rearrangement joins TRBV18 to TRBJ2-6; 9 nucleotides align to TRBD1. V dropped 3 bases and J dropped 0; count of bases not matched to a gene: 6. This CDR3 is built from 18 residues. CDR1 is KGHSH, CDR2 LQKENI, per germline. Here the CDR3 DNA reads TGTGCCAGCTCACCTACCGGGACAGGGTCCTCTGGGGCCAACGTCCTGACTTTC. It yields the protein CASSPTGTGSSGANVLTF.

The chain links TRBV28 to TRBJ2-7; weak D call: TRBD1 (6 bases). The CDR3 is 14 amino acids. The ends were cut back, 5 bases at V and 4 bases at J, with 15 bases in the middle. Germline lookup yields CDR1 MDHEN and CDR2 SYDVKM. CDR3 nucleotides: TGTGCCAGCAGTGCACAGGGTAGGACTTACGAGCAGTACTTC. Translating it yields CASSAQGRTYEQYF. The full variable domain, completed using reference TRBV28 and TRBJ2-7, is DVKVTQSSRYLVKRTGEKVFLECVQDMDHENMFWYRQDPGLGLRLIYFSYDVKMKEKGDIPEGYSVSREKKERFSLILESASTNQTSMYLCASSAQGRTYEQYFGPGTRLTVT.

The chain joins TRBV29-1 to TRBJ1-1; weak D call: TRBD1 (5 bases). V gave up 6 bases and J gave up 3 bases, with 11 bases separating them. CDR3 size: 12 residues. Germline assignment: CDR1 SQVTM and CDR2 ANQGSEA. CDR3 DNA sequence: TGCAGCGTGGCATGGGGGGACACTGAAGCTTTCTTT. Translated: CSVAWGDTEAFF.

The chain is built from TRBV18 and TRBJ2-1, with D possibly matching TRBD2 (6 bases). V dropped 6 bases and J dropped 8 bases, with 23 bases sitting between them. CDR3 length equals 16 residues. Germline V gene sequence: CDR1 KGHSH, CDR2 LQKENI. The CDR3 reads CASSPDIGGGRDEQFF. CDR3 coding DNA: TGTGCCAGCTCCCCCGACATTGGGGGAGGCAGGGATGAGCAGTTCTTC.

The rearrangement links TRBV15 to TRBJ1-3; 10 positions match TRBD1. The V and J ends lost 1 base and 2 bases, in that order; junction bases with no gene match: 2. This CDR3 contains 16 residues. Germline-derived CDR1 and CDR2 are LNHNV and YYDKDF (reference sequence). CDR3 residues: CATSRVGQGAGNTIYF. CDR3 in DNA: TGTGCCACCAGCAGAGTCGGACAGGGGGCTGGAAACACCATATATTTT.

J is TRBJ1-2 and V is TRBV9, with 7 bases lining up with TRBD1. The CDR3 contains 16 residues. Germline assignment: CDR1 SGDLS and CDR2 YYNGEE. The J segment lost 4 bases and the V segment lost 0 bases, leaving 9 bases of the junction unmatched. CDR3 sequence (DNA): TGTGCCAGCAGCGTAGAAGTTTCGGGACAGACCTATGGCTACACCTTC. It specifies CASSVEVSGQTYGYTF.

J is TRBJ2-5 and V is TRBV28; tentative D call: TRBD2 (6 bases). Looked up from germline, CDR1 is MDHEN and CDR2 is SYDVKM. V gave up 5 bases and J gave up 3 bases, with 13 bases separating them. CDR3 size: 14 residues. As DNA, the CDR3 is TGTGCCAGCAGTCAGGGAGGAGGGGAAGAGACCCAGTACTTC. Its protein product is CASSQGGGEETQYF.

The chain links TRBV11-3 to TRBJ2-6, with a weak D call TRBD1 (5 bases). CDR1 and CDR2 from the germline V gene are SGHNT and YENEEA. The CDR3 extends over 16 amino acids. Trimming removed 5 bases from V and 4 bases from J, with 15 bases in between. The CDR3 sequence is CASSHGSGKGANVLTF. CDR3 nucleotide sequence: TGTGCCAGCAGCCACGGGTCAGGGAAAGGGGCCAACGTCCTGACTTTC.

The rearrangement links TRBV5-1 to TRBJ2-7; D uncertain. CDR3 length: 13 residues. Germline V gene sequence: CDR1 SGHRS, CDR2 YFSETQ. With 5 bases removed from V and 2 bases from J, the gap between germline ends came to 11 bases. The CDR3 DNA follows: TGCGCCAGCAGTTATACGAACACCTACGAGCAGTACTTC. This translates into CASSYTNTYEQYF.